A single sample gave rise to the 22 T cell receptor beta chains below, sequenced in a study of beta chain features in type 1 diabetes. TCRB transcripts that were expressed got sequenced, as all of the isolated RNA had been reverse transcribed. The repertoire was sequenced with immunoSEQ multiplex PCR; TCRdb's copy has only in-frame clones and lacks some. The sample yields 130,000 to 150,000 clones, 6.9% seen once. The sequenced sample was central memory CD4+ T cells from blood. The receptors here all came from a woman aged 25 to 45 in good health.

This clone was counted only a few times. This chain links TRBV5-1 with TRBJ2-7; 7 nucleotides match TRBD2. Germline values: CDR1 SGHRS, CDR2 YFSETQ. The CDR3 spans 14 residues. J was trimmed by 2 bases and V by 0 bases; bases with no gene match: 2. The CDR3 sequence is CASSLAGLAYEQYF. In nucleotides, the CDR3 is TGCGCCAGCAGCTTGGCCGGACTAGCCTACGAGCAGTACTTC.

This clone has a handful of counts. Other DNA variants within this sample encode the same CDR3. The chain has TRBV18 and TRBJ2-5; D gene ambiguous. Germline loops: CDR1 KGHSH, CDR2 LQKENI. The CDR3 length is 12 residues. V gave up 4 bases and J gave up 2 bases, with 5 bases separating them. This chain's CDR3 is CASSLSQETQYF. As DNA, the CDR3 is TGTGCCAGCTCACTGTCACAAGAGACCCAGTACTTC.

This chain uses TRBV11-2 with TRBJ2-7; 8 bases are a match to TRBD2. The germline V gene has CDR1 SGHAT and CDR2 FQNNGV. V lost 4 bases to trimming and J lost 4 bases; unmatched junction nucleotides: 6. CDR3 length: 14 amino acids. The CDR3 loop is CASSYATGGYEQYF. The CDR3 bases are TGTGCCAGCAGCTACGCGACGGGAGGGTACGAGCAGTACTTC.

This clone was seen repeatedly, ten times or more. V usage is TRBV5-1 and J usage is TRBJ2-5; perhaps TRBD2 as D (6 bases). The length of the CDR3 is 14 residues. Germline-derived CDR1 and CDR2 are SGHRS and YFSETQ. V was clipped by 5 bases and J by 2 bases, with 13 bases between them. For the CDR3, the DNA is TGCGCCAGCAGGCCCGGGGGTCAGCAAGAGACCCAGTACTTC. This gives the protein CASRPGGQQETQYF.

The chain joins TRBV7-2 to TRBJ2-3, with D perhaps TRBD1 (7 bases). The germline V gene encodes CDR1 SGHTA and CDR2 FQGNSA. The V gene lost 4 bases and the J gene lost 5 bases, with 19 bases spanning the gap. The CDR3 runs to 16 residues. The DNA of the CDR3 is TGTGCCAGCAGCTCCCAATGGAGGGGGCGCGGAGATACGCAGTATTTT. Translation gives CASSSQWRGRGDTQYF.

This clone was seen a handful of times. J is TRBJ2-7 and V is TRBV6-5; 10 nucleotides match TRBD2. Germline V gene data show CDR1 as MNHEY and CDR2 as SVGAGI. V shed 6 bases, J shed 3 bases, and the junction held 8 bases outside the gene matches. There are 15 residues in the CDR3. The CDR3 region is CASSSGTSGNYEQYF. The CDR3 region has the DNA TGTGCCAGCAGCAGTGGTACTAGCGGGAACTACGAGCAGTACTTC.

V usage is TRBV6-1 and J usage is TRBJ2-5, with D uncertain. The CDR3 extends over 12 amino acids. CDR1 is MNHNS and CDR2 is SASEGT in the germline V gene. V shed 5 bases and J shed 1 base, with 5 bases lying between them. The CDR3 DNA reads TGTGCCAGCAGTCCCCGCCAAGAGACCCAGTACTTC. It yields the protein CASSPRQETQYF.

This clone was seen ten or more times. The V and J genes are TRBV29-1 and TRBJ1-4, with 7 bases lining up with TRBD1. This CDR3 contains 13 residues. Germline V gene sequence: CDR1 SQVTM, CDR2 ANQGSEA. The V gene end was trimmed by 3 bases and the J gene end by 10 bases; junction bases not matched to a gene: 8. CDR3 DNA sequence: TGCAGCGTTGAGAAGGGGACAGATAGAAAACTGTTTTTT. It translates to CSVEKGTDRKLFF.

The chain employs TRBV5-1 and TRBJ2-1; D perhaps matches TRBD2 (5 bases). Germline V lookup: CDR1 SGHRS, CDR2 YFSETQ. V was trimmed by 0 bases and J by 7 bases, leaving 20 bases between them. The CDR3 has 17 amino acids. As DNA, the CDR3 is TGCGCCAGCAGCTTGGTCCCGACCCCCGCACCGGGGAATGAGCAGTTCTTC. As protein: CASSLVPTPAPGNEQFF. Together with reference TRBV5-1 and TRBJ2-1, the CDR3 gives the full variable domain: KAGVTQTPRYLIKTRGQQVTLSCSPISGHRSVSWYQQTPGQGLQFLFEYFSETQRNKGNFPGRFSGRQFSNSRSEMNVSTLELGDSALYLCASSLVPTPAPGNEQFFGPGTRLTVL.

The chain uses TRBV28 and TRBJ1-1; 7 nucleotides align to TRBD1. The germline CDR1 and CDR2 sequences are MDHEN and SYDVKM. V was pared by 7 bases and J by 1 base, with 6 bases of the junction left unmatched. The CDR3 covers 14 residues. CDR3 sequence reads: CASNRGKRNTEAFF. The CDR3 DNA reads as TGTGCCAGCAACAGGGGCAAAAGGAACACTGAAGCTTTCTTT.

The chain carries TRBV5-1 and TRBJ1-3; 7 bases are shared with TRBD1. The CDR3 has 15 residues. Germline CDR1 and CDR2: SGHRS and YFSETQ. Unmatched junction bases numbered 6, after V lost 4 bases and J lost 2 bases. The CDR3: CASSDTTGAGNTIYF. The CDR3 DNA sequence: TGCGCCAGCAGCGACACTACAGGGGCTGGAAACACCATATATTTT.

This clone has only a few counts. The chain has TRBV16 and TRBJ1-2; 8 bases agree with TRBD1. CDR1 is KGHSY, CDR2 FQNENV, per germline. The CDR3 length is 14 residues. The V gene end was trimmed by 2 bases and the J gene end by 4 bases; junction bases not matched to a gene: 3. The CDR3 here is CASSQDRGSYGYTF. In DNA, the CDR3 is TGTGCCAGCAGCCAAGACAGGGGTAGCTATGGCTACACCTTC.

This clone was observed at least ten times. DNA for the CDR3: TGTGCCAGCAGCTTCTGGGGGAGGGGAGAAGCAGATACGCAGTATTTT. Amino acids: CASSFWGRGEADTQYF. The chain links TRBV7-2 to TRBJ2-3; TRBD2 aligns across 7 bases. From germline, CDR1 is SGHTA and CDR2 FQGNSA. Germline trimming cut 3 bases from V and 4 bases from J; bases unmatched to any gene: 10. The CDR3 has 16 amino acids.

This clone was detected ten times or more. The chain recombines TRBV27 with TRBJ2-7, with 9 bases that match TRBD2. The CDR3 consists of 14 residues. CDR1 and CDR2 from the germline V gene are MNHEY and SMNVEV (reference sequence). The V gene end was trimmed by 5 bases and the J gene end by 5 bases; junction bases not matched to a gene: 7. CDR3 DNA: TGTGCCAGCAGTCCGCGGGGGGGGTCCCACGAGCAGTACTTC. As protein: CASSPRGGSHEQYF.

In this sample, this clone turned up a few times. The chain uses TRBV9 and TRBJ2-3, with D tentatively TRBD1 (5 bases). The CDR3 extends over 16 amino acids. Trimming took off 0 bases at V and 2 bases at J, with 13 bases between the two ends. Germline V CDR1 and CDR2: SGDLS, YYNGEE. CDR3 region: CASSVGPDTFTDTQYF. In nucleotides, the CDR3 is TGTGCCAGCAGCGTAGGTCCGGACACCTTCACAGATACGCAGTATTTT.

Here the CDR3 reads CASSLDHSRDTEAFF. The CDR3 DNA follows: TGTGCCAGCAGCTTAGATCACAGTAGAGACACTGAAGCTTTCTTT. This chain uses TRBV11-3 with TRBJ1-1; D uncertain. Trimming stripped 0 bases from V and 3 bases from J, with 11 bases between. Germline assignment: CDR1 SGHNT and CDR2 YENEEA. CDR3 length: 15 amino acids.

A few counts support this clone. The V gene is TRBV5-1, the J gene TRBJ1-4, with TRBD1 matching over 11 bases. Trimming took 4 bases from V and 8 from J; bases not matched to a gene: 7. Per germline, CDR1 SGHRS and CDR2 YFSETQ. The CDR3 extends over 15 amino acids. CDR3 in DNA: TGCGCCAGCAGCCCGGGACAGGGGGGTAGAGAAAAACTGTTTTTT. Its protein product is CASSPGQGGREKLFF.

The genes are TRBV5-1 and TRBJ2-5; D unclear. Trimming stripped 1 base from V and 0 bases from J, with 7 bases between. Germline CDR1 SGHRS, CDR2 YFSETQ. The CDR3 loop spans 14 amino acids. The CDR3 DNA sequence: TGCGCCAGCAGCTTGCAAGAGTACCAAGAGACCCAGTACTTC. Translated: CASSLQEYQETQYF.

The CDR3 region is CASGRLSGRASGELFF. The CDR3, as DNA: TGCGCCAGCGGGCGTTTAAGCGGGAGGGCCTCCGGGGAGCTGTTTTTT. The rearrangement uses TRBV4-3 and TRBJ2-2, with TRBD2 identical over 10 bases. V dropped 8 bases and J dropped 6; count of bases not matched to a gene: 12. The CDR3 loop spans 16 amino acids. Germline V gene sequence: CDR1 LGHNA, CDR2 YSLEER.

This clone was recorded a few times. The gene calls are TRBV2 and TRBJ2-1; TRBD2 agrees at 8 bases. Germline values: CDR1 SNHLY, CDR2 FYNNEI. The CDR3 extends over 15 amino acids. The ends lost 4 bases at V and 10 bases at J; junction bases unmatched: 12. The CDR3 DNA follows: TGTGCCAGCAGTGGTACTAGCGGTACCCCCAGCGAGCAGTTCTTC. Its protein is CASSGTSGTPSEQFF.

Many counts were recorded for this clone. The chain's CDR3 is CASKAGGSWNQPQHF. The CDR3 coding sequence is TGTGCCAGCAAGGCAGGGGGCAGTTGGAATCAGCCCCAGCATTTT. The rearrangement uses TRBV7-2 and TRBJ1-5; 8 bases align to TRBD1. The CDR3 has 15 residues. V shed 7 bases and J 4 bases; nucleotides not matched to a gene: 9. Per germline, CDR1 SGHTA and CDR2 FQGNSA.

This clone was seen a handful of times. Other DNA sequences in this sample translate to the same CDR3. This sequence joins TRBV30 and TRBJ2-3, with a tentative D call TRBD1 (5 bases). CDR1 is GTSNPN, CDR2 SVGIG, per germline (reference sequence). This CDR3 contains 13 residues. The V end lost 3 bases, the J end lost 4 bases, and 11 bases lay between the germline ends. Here the CDR3 DNA reads TGTGCCTGGAGCGTAAAAGGGGCAGATACGCAGTATTTT. This codes for CAWSVKGADTQYF.